The 18 T cell receptor beta chains reported below all come from one sample, sequenced in a study of T cell responses to AZD1222 COVID-19 vaccine. Produced via immunoSEQ multiplex PCR; TCRdb's table is partial and in-frame only. Of approximately 130,000 clones listed, over 90% were seen once; the top ten hold 0.9% to 0.95%. Sequenced material: peripheral blood, taken on day 0 of AZD1222 vaccination. Source of these receptors: an adult in good health.

The genes are TRBV6-5 and TRBJ1-1; D is undetermined. Germline lookup yields CDR1 MNHEY and CDR2 SVGAGI. V shed 6 bases and J shed 1 base, with 9 bases lying between them. The CDR3 is made up of 13 amino acids. The chain's CDR3 is CASSRNKNTEAFF. Here the CDR3 DNA reads TGTGCCAGCAGCCGAAACAAGAACACTGAAGCTTTCTTT.

The CDR3 nucleotides are TGTGCCAGTAGTATAGTATCGGGACTAGGACAGACCCAGTACTTC. This encodes CASSIVSGLGQTQYF. The chain uses TRBV19 and TRBJ2-5; 8 bases are shared with TRBD2. Germline V lookup: CDR1 LNHDA, CDR2 SQIVND (reference sequence). The junction had 7 bases not matched to a gene; V was cut back by 1 base and J by 6 bases. The CDR3 consists of 15 residues.

The chain joins TRBV18 to TRBJ2-5; no clear D. The CDR3 has 16 residues. Germline V lookup: CDR1 KGHSH, CDR2 LQKENI. V was trimmed by 5 bases and J by 2 bases, leaving 18 bases between them. CDR3 protein: CASSTNSGRVQETQYF. CDR3 coding DNA: TGTGCCAGCTCAACCAACTCGGGTAGGGTGCAAGAGACCCAGTACTTC.

J is TRBJ1-5 and V is TRBV2; no clear D gene. Trimming stripped 0 bases from V and 7 bases from J, with 4 bases between. The length of the CDR3 is 12 residues. In germline, CDR1 is SNHLY, CDR2 FYNNEI. This chain's CDR3 is CASSEARQPQHF. CDR3 nucleotides: TGTGCCAGCAGTGAAGCGCGCCAGCCCCAGCATTTT.

The rearrangement uses TRBV27 and TRBJ1-1; D uncertain. CDR1 and CDR2 from the germline V gene are MNHEY and SMNVEV (reference sequence). With 4 bases removed from V and 5 bases from J, the gap between germline ends came to 11 bases. This CDR3 contains 13 residues. Here the CDR3 DNA reads TGTGCCAGCAGTTCGTTGAGAGGTACTGAAGCTTTCTTT. Translated, it gives CASSSLRGTEAFF.

The V and J genes are TRBV18 and TRBJ2-1, with TRBD2 matching 11 bases. The V and J ends lost 3 bases and 4 bases, in that order; junction bases with no gene match: 11. Germline V lookup: CDR1 KGHSH, CDR2 LQKENI. There are 18 residues in the CDR3. The DNA for the CDR3 is TGTGCCAGCTCACCTAAGGGACTAGCGGTGATCGGGTACAATGAGCAGTTCTTC. Amino acids: CASSPKGLAVIGYNEQFF.

The rearrangement joins TRBV5-4 to TRBJ1-2; perhaps TRBD1 as D (5 bases). This CDR3 comprises 13 residues. Germline CDR1 is SGHNT and CDR2 is YYREEE (reference sequence). V gave up 0 bases and J gave up 4 bases, with 7 bases separating them. This CDR3 is CASSLGGTYGYTF. CDR3 sequence (DNA): TGTGCCAGCAGCTTGGGAGGGACCTATGGCTACACCTTC.

The V and J genes are TRBV27 and TRBJ1-6; 7 nucleotides agree with TRBD1. The CDR3 loop spans 15 amino acids. With V trimmed by 4 bases and J by 8 bases, 8 bases remained unmatched. Germline V gene lookup returns CDR1 MNHEY and CDR2 SMNVEV (reference sequence). The DNA for the CDR3 is TGTGCCAGCAGTTGGTTGGGGCAGGGGGATTCACCCCTCCACTTT. Its protein product is CASSWLGQGDSPLHF.

The rearrangement links TRBV15 to TRBJ2-2, with D hard to call. Per germline, CDR1 LNHNV and CDR2 YYDKDF (reference sequence). Deletions cut 1 base from V and 3 bases from J, with 9 bases between. The CDR3 runs 15 residues. In DNA form, the CDR3 reads TGTGCCACCAGCAGAGGGGGTCTCGACACCGGGGAGCTGTTTTTT. Its protein product is CATSRGGLDTGELFF.

The chain carries TRBV9 and TRBJ2-5; TRBD2 matches at 11 bases. The germline CDR1 and CDR2 sequences are SGDLS and YYNGEE. V lost 4 bases, J lost 3 bases, and 2 bases stayed unmatched. This CDR3 is built from 14 residues. CDR3 coding DNA: TGTGCCAGCAGCTTGGGACTAGCGGAAGAGACCCAGTACTTC. Translating gives CASSLGLAEETQYF.

As regards this clone: A junction boundary mismatches the germline segment, possibly from a read error. V usage is TRBV7-9 and J usage is TRBJ1-1, with D unresolved. There are 12 residues in the CDR3. Germline V gives CDR1 SEHNR, CDR2 FQNEAQ (reference sequence). CDR3 loop: CASSLGNIEAFF. The CDR3 DNA follows: TGTGCCAGCAGCTTAGGAAACATTGAAGCTTTCTTT.

The chain has TRBV11-2 and TRBJ1-3, with a possible D match to TRBD1 (5 bases). In germline, CDR1 is SGHAT, CDR2 FQNNGV. The CDR3 has 16 amino acids. The germline V and J ends were trimmed by 5 bases and 2 bases, with 16 bases remaining between them. The CDR3 region has the DNA TGTGCCAGCAGCCGCGGACCCCTGGGGGCTGGAAACACCATATATTTT. This codes for CASSRGPLGAGNTIYF.

The rearrangement joins TRBV14 to TRBJ1-4, with a weak D call TRBD1 (5 bases). From germline, CDR1 is SGHDN and CDR2 FVKESK. The CDR3 extends over 15 amino acids. V was trimmed by 0 bases and J by 8 bases, leaving 13 bases between them. CDR3 amino acids: CASSQDPAGREKLFF. The CDR3 DNA follows: TGTGCCAGCAGCCAAGATCCGGCAGGGCGGGAAAAACTGTTTTTT.

This sequence joins TRBV5-1 and TRBJ2-1; 12 positions agree with TRBD2. Trimming removed 4 bases from V and 8 bases from J; junction bases left unmatched: 7. Per germline, CDR1 SGHRS and CDR2 YFSETQ. CDR3 size: 15 residues. The CDR3 is CASSPPSGGADEQFF. The CDR3 DNA sequence: TGCGCCAGCAGCCCTCCTAGCGGGGGGGCAGATGAGCAGTTCTTC.

The chain employs TRBV6-5 and TRBJ1-4; 10 bases are a match to TRBD1. V shed 5 bases and J 8 bases; nucleotides not matched to a gene: 8. The CDR3 totals 15 residues. Germline-derived CDR1 and CDR2 are MNHEY and SVGAGI. The DNA for the CDR3 is TGTGCCAGCAGTCGGCCCGGGACAGGGGACGAAAAACTGTTTTTT. It translates to CASSRPGTGDEKLFF.

The genes are TRBV19 and TRBJ2-3, with 10 nucleotides matching TRBD1. V lost 4 bases to trimming and J lost 5 bases; unmatched junction nucleotides: 3. This CDR3 is 14 amino acids long. Looked up from germline, CDR1 is LNHDA and CDR2 is SQIVND (reference sequence). The CDR3 loop is CASSRDRGRDTQYF. The CDR3 nucleotides are TGTGCCAGTAGTAGGGACAGGGGAAGAGATACGCAGTATTTT.

Comments on this clone: The CDR3 end shows no conserved phenylalanine or tryptophan, and so a read error is likely. No DNA is shown, since the ends of the CDR3 on it are uncertain; the CDR3 is the one TCRdb lists. The gene calls are TRBV12-3 or TRBV12-4 and TRBJ1-1; the table's D call, TRBD1, has no DNA check behind it. The CDR3 comprises 12 residues, both ends counted. The CDR3 spells CASSLEQGPVVI.

V is TRBV6-6 and J is TRBJ2-1; 10 bases are a match to TRBD1. The CDR3 is 14 amino acids. Trimming cost V 5 bases and J 7 bases; bases outside gene matches: 5. Germline V gene data show CDR1 as MNHNY and CDR2 as SVGAGI (reference sequence). The CDR3 spells CASSQGQGENEQFF. The CDR3 coding sequence is TGTGCCAGCAGTCAAGGACAGGGGGAGAATGAGCAGTTCTTC.